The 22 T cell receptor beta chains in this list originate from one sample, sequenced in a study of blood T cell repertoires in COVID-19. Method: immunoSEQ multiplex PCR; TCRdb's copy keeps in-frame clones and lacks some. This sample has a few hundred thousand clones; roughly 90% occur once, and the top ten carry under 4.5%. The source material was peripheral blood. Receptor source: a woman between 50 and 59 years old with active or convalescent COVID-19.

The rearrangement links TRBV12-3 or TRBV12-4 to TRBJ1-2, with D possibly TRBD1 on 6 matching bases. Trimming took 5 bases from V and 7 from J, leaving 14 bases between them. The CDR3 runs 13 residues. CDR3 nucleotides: TGTGCCAGCAGTGCCGGGGGGCTGTTTGGCTACACCTTC. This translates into CASSAGGLFGYTF.

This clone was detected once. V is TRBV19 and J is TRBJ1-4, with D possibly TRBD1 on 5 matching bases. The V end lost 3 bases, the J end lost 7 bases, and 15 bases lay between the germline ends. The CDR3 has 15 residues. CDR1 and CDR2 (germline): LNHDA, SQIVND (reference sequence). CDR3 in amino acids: CASSMIGGGGEKLFF. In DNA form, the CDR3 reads TGTGCCAGTAGTATGATCGGGGGTGGAGGTGAAAAACTGTTTTTT. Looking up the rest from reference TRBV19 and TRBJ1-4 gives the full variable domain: DGGITQSPKYLFRKEGQNVTLSCEQNLNHDAMYWYRQDPGQGLRLIYYSQIVNDFQKGDIAEGYSVSREKKESFPLTVTSAQKNPTAFYLCASSMIGGGGEKLFFGSGTQLSVL.

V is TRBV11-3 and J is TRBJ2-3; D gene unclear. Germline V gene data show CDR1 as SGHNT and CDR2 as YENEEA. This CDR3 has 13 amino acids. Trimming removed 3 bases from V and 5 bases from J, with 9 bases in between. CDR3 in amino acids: CASSFYNGDTQYF. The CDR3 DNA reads TGTGCCAGCAGCTTTTATAACGGAGATACGCAGTATTTT.

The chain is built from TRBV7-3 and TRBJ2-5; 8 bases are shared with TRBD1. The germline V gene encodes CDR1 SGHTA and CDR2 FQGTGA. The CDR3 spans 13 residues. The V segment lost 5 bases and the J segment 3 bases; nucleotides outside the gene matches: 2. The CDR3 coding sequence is TGTGCCAGCAGCACGGACAGGGAAGAGACCCAGTACTTC. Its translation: CASSTDREETQYF.

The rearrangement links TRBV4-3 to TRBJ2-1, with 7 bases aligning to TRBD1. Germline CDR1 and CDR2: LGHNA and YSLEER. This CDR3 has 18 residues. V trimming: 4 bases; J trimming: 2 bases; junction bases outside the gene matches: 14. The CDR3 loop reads CASSRQLGQWTPYNEQFF. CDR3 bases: TGCGCCAGCAGCCGACAATTGGGACAGTGGACACCCTACAATGAGCAGTTCTTC.

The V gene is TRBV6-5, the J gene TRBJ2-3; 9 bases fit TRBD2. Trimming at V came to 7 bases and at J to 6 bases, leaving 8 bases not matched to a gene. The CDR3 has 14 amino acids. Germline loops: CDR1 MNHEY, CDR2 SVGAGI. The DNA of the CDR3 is TGTGCCAGCACCCCTTTAGCGGGGGATGATACGCAGTATTTT. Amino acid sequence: CASTPLAGDDTQYF.

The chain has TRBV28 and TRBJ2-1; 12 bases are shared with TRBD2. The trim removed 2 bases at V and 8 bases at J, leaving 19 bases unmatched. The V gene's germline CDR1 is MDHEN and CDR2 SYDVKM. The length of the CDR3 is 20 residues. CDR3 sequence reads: CASSLPLNPTGTSGSYEQFF. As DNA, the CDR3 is TGTGCCAGCAGTTTACCGCTAAACCCGACCGGGACTAGCGGGTCATATGAGCAGTTCTTC. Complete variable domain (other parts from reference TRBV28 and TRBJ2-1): DVKVTQSSRYLVKRTGEKVFLECVQDMDHENMFWYRQDPGLGLRLIYFSYDVKMKEKGDIPEGYSVSREKKERFSLILESASTNQTSMYLCASSLPLNPTGTSGSYEQFFGPGTRLTVL.

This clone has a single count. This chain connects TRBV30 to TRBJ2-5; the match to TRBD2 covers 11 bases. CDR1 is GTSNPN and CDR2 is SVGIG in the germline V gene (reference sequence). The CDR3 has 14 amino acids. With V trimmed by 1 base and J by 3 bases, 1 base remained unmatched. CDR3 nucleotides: TGTGCCTGGAGTGAGGGACTAGCGGAAGAGACCCAGTACTTC. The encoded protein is CAWSEGLAEETQYF.

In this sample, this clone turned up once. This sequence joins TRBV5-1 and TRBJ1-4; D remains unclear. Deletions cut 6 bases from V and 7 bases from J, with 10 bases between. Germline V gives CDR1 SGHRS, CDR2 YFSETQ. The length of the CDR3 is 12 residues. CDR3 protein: CASMGSSEKLFF. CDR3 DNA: TGCGCCAGCATGGGCAGCTCTGAAAAACTGTTTTTT. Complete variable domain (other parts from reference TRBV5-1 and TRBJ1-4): KAGVTQTPRYLIKTRGQQVTLSCSPISGHRSVSWYQQTPGQGLQFLFEYFSETQRNKGNFPGRFSGRQFSNSRSEMNVSTLELGDSALYLCASMGSSEKLFFGSGTQLSVL.

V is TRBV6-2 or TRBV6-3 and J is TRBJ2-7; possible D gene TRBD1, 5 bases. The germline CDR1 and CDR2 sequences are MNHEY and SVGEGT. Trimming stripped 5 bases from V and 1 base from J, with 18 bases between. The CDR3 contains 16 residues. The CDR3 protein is CASSPPRMTVSYEQYF. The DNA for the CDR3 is TGTGCCAGCAGTCCACCGAGAATGACAGTTTCCTACGAGCAGTACTTC.

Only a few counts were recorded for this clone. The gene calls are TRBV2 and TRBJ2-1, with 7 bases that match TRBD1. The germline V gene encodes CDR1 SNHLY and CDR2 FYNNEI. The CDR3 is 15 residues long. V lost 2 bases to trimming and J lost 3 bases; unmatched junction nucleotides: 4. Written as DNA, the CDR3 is TGTGCCAGCAGTGAAATCCAGGGGGACTACAATGAGCAGTTCTTC. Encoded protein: CASSEIQGDYNEQFF.

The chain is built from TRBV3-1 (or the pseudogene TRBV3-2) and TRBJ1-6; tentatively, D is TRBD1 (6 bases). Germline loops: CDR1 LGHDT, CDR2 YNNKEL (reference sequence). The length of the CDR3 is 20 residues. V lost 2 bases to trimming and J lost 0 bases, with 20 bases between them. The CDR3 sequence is CASSQSRKYGGLSYNSPLHF. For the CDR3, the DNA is TGTGCCAGCAGCCAATCCCGAAAGTACGGGGGGCTCTCCTATAATTCACCCCTCCACTTT.

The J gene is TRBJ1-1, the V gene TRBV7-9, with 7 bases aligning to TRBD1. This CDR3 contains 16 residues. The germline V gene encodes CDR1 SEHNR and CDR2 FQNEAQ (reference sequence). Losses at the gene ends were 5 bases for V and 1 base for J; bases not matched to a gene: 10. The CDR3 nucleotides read TGTGCCAGCAGCCCTCCCCAGGGACAGACGAACACTGAAGCTTTCTTT. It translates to CASSPPQGQTNTEAFF.

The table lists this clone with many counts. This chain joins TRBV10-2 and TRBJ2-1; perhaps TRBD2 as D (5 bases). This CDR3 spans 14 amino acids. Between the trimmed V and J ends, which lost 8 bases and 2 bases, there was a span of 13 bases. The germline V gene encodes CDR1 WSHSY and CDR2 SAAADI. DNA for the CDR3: TGCGCCAGCTTGGCAGCGGAACCCTACAATGAGCAGTTCTTC. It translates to CASLAAEPYNEQFF.

CDR3 nucleotide sequence: TGTGCCAGCAGCACCCAGGGGGTCTACGAAGCTTTCTTT. Protein product: CASSTQGVYEAFF. The chain combines TRBV7-9 with TRBJ1-1, with 7 nucleotides matching TRBD1. Germline V gene sequence: CDR1 SEHNR, CDR2 FQNEAQ (reference sequence). V was pared by 5 bases and J by 8 bases, with 8 bases of the junction left unmatched. CDR3 length: 13 amino acids.

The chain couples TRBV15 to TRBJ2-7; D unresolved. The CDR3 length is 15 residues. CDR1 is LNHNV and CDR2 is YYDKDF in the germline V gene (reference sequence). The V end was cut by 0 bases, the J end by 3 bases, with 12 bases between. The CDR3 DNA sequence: TGTGCCACCAGCAGAGATCGCTGGGCCCGCTACGAGCAGTACTTC. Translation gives CATSRDRWARYEQYF.

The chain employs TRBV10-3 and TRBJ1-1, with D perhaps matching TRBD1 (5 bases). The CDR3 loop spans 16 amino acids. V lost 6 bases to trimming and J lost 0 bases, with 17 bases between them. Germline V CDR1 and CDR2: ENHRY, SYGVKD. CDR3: CAIRRGTGGVNTEAFF. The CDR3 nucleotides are TGTGCCATCAGGAGGGGAACAGGCGGGGTGAACACTGAAGCTTTCTTT.

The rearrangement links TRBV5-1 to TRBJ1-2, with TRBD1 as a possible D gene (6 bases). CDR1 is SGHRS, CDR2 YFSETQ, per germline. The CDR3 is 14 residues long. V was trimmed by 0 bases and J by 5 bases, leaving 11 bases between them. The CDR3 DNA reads TGCGCCAGCAGCTTGGTGCGGACAGTGTATGGCTACACCTTC. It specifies CASSLVRTVYGYTF.

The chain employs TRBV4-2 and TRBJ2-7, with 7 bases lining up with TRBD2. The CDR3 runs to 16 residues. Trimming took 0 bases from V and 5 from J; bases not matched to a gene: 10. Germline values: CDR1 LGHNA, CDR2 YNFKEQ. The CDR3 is CASSQDQTWEGNEQYF. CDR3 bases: TGTGCCAGCAGCCAAGATCAAACTTGGGAGGGGAACGAGCAGTACTTC.

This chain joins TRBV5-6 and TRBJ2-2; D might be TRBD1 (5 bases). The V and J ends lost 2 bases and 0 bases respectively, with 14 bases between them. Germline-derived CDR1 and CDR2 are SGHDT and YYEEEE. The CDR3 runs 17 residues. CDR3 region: CASSLTGPLTNTGELFF. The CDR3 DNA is TGTGCCAGCAGCTTAACAGGACCACTTACGAACACCGGGGAGCTGTTTTTT.

The CDR3 region is CASSLGTMNTEAFF. In DNA, the CDR3 is TGTGCCAGCAGCTTAGGGACAATGAACACTGAAGCTTTCTTT. The chain recombines TRBV7-2 with TRBJ1-1; weak D call: TRBD1 (5 bases). Germline lookup yields CDR1 SGHTA and CDR2 FQGNSA. V shed 1 base and J shed 0 bases, with 6 bases lying between them. This CDR3 has 14 amino acids.

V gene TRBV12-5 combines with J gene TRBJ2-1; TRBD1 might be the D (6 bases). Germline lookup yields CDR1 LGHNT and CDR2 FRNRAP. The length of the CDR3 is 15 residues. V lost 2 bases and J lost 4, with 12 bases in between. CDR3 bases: TGTGCTAGTGGTTTGCCCCCGGACAGATACAATGAGCAGTTCTTC. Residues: CASGLPPDRYNEQFF.